This TCR beta chain was profiled in a study of human T cells and chemical hapten exposure. General study results and limits: TCRs at a frequency above 1 in 1000 stayed unchanged with DPC sensitization.

Time point meaning: healthy volunteer bleed at 2 weeks. Unfractionated whole blood yielded the extracted total RNA. Within the library, unique molecular identifiers were attached to each individual cDNA molecule. TCRdb fed the RACE reads into MiXCR, producing one record per CDR3 protein. This repertoire shows roughly 120,000 distinct CDR3 sequences, approximately 10% found once; its top ten account for approximately 2%. Notes on this clonotype: Its matching antigen is unknown.

This clonotype was obtained from a male donor in good health. Some clones in this sample may be carry-over from other donors' samples. The sequenced sample consisted of whole blood.

CDR3 sequence reads: CASSPGLEQFF. CDR3 DNA: TGTGCCAGCAGTCCAGGGTTAGAGCAGTTCTTC. This sequence joins TRBV6-5 and TRBJ2-1; TRBD1 might be the D (5 bases). CDR1 MNHEY and CDR2 SVGAGI come from the germline V gene. V was cut by 5 bases and J by 10 bases, with 9 bases left in between. CDR3 length equals 11 residues.